Following are 21 T cell receptor beta chains from one sample sequenced in a study of T cells in tumors after PD-1 blockade. The protocol was immunoSEQ multiplex PCR, while the TCRdb copy is restricted to in-frame clones and leaves out a portion. The sample yields roughly 12,000 clones, 55% to 80% seen once. Sequenced here: tumor tissue, sampled before anti-PD-1 treatment. Source of these receptors: a human donor with cutaneous squamous cell carcinoma.

This clone was seen only a few times. The rearrangement links TRBV7-9 to TRBJ1-1; D is ambiguous. V was clipped by 5 bases and J by 1 base, with 14 bases between them. The CDR3 runs 15 residues. Germline CDR1 SEHNR, CDR2 FQNEAQ (reference sequence). The CDR3: CASSTWSWRNTEAFF. CDR3 sequence (DNA): TGTGCCAGCAGCACATGGTCGTGGAGGAACACTGAAGCTTTCTTT.

The rearrangement links TRBV27 to TRBJ2-7, with no clear D. Trimming took 2 bases from V and 6 from J, leaving 11 bases between them. The CDR3 has 13 amino acids. Germline lookup yields CDR1 MNHEY and CDR2 SMNVEV (reference sequence). Written as DNA, the CDR3 is TGTGCCAGCAGTTTAGAAGGATTCAGCGAGCAGTACTTC. Translation gives CASSLEGFSEQYF.

This chain joins TRBV4-3 and TRBJ2-2; perhaps TRBD2 as D (5 bases). The CDR3 totals 14 residues. Per germline, CDR1 LGHNA and CDR2 YSLEER. The V end lost 0 bases, the J end lost 7 bases, and 9 bases lay between the germline ends. The CDR3 bases are TGCGCCAGCAGCCAAGATCGAGGAGGCGGGGAGCTGTTTTTT. It specifies CASSQDRGGGELFF.

The chain joins TRBV29-1 to TRBJ2-7, with 7 bases matching TRBD2. The V gene's germline CDR1 is SQVTM and CDR2 ANQGSEA. This CDR3 region has 15 residues. The V segment lost 4 bases and the J segment 0 bases; nucleotides outside the gene matches: 9. CDR3 coding DNA: TGCAGCGTTGTTCCCGTCGGCGGGAGCTCCTACGAGCAGTACTTC. Translation gives CSVVPVGGSSYEQYF.

The chain has TRBV7-2 and TRBJ2-2; 9 nucleotides agree with TRBD2. The germline gives CDR1 SGHTA, CDR2 FQGNSA. The CDR3 runs to 16 residues. J lost 0 bases, V lost 9 bases, and 8 bases had no gene match. DNA for the CDR3: TGTGCCAGTGGCAAAGGCGGGGGGGCGAACACCGGGGAGCTGTTTTTT. This translates into CASGKGGGANTGELFF. The whole variable domain, remainder taken from reference TRBV7-2 and TRBJ2-2, is GAGVSQSPSNKVTEKGKDVELRCDPISGHTALYWYRQSLGQGLEFLIYFQGNSAPDKSGLPSDRFSAERTGGSVSTLTIQRTQQEDSAVYLCASGKGGGANTGELFFGEGSRLTVL.

The J gene is TRBJ2-7, the V gene TRBV10-3, with TRBD1 as a possible D gene (6 bases). CDR1 ENHRY and CDR2 SYGVKD come from the germline V gene. The CDR3 length is 13 residues. V lost 8 bases and J 3 bases, leaving 14 bases between the germline ends. The CDR3 nucleotides read TGTGCCATCGGCCAACAGGGAGTCTACGAGCAGTACTTC. Translation gives CAIGQQGVYEQYF.

This clone was picked up a small number of times. This rearrangement joins TRBV21-1 to TRBJ2-1; the table calls TRBD2, which could not be checked here. TRBV21-1 is an annotated pseudogene. The CDR3 totals 16 residues. The CDR3 DNA reads TGTGCCAGCAGCTATTTAGACGGGAGCTCCTACAATGAGCAGTTCTTC. This gives the protein CASSYLDGSSYNEQFF.

This clone is termed medium-sized. The genes are TRBV9 and TRBJ2-5; 11 bases are a match to TRBD2. The CDR3 spans 16 residues. Germline V gene lookup returns CDR1 SGDLS and CDR2 YYNGEE. V lost 4 bases to trimming and J lost 3 bases; unmatched junction nucleotides: 8. CDR3 loop: CASSLRPSGGKETQYF. The CDR3 DNA is TGTGCCAGCAGCCTCAGGCCTAGCGGGGGGAAAGAGACCCAGTACTTC.

This chain links TRBV25-1 with TRBJ2-2, with D possibly being TRBD2 (6 bases). V was shortened by 6 bases and J by 6 bases, with 14 bases between the two germline ends. There are 14 residues in the CDR3. CDR1 MGHDK and CDR2 SYGVNS come from the germline V gene. The CDR3: CASSEGGGAGELFF. The CDR3, as DNA: TGTGCCAGCAGCGAAGGAGGAGGGGCCGGGGAGCTGTTTTTT.

This clone is medium-sized in the sample. J is TRBJ2-1 and V is TRBV7-3; the match to TRBD2 covers 11 bases. CDR1 SGHTA and CDR2 FQGTGA come from the germline V gene. This CDR3 spans 15 amino acids. The junction had 5 bases not matched to a gene; V was cut back by 1 base and J by 9 bases. CDR3 in DNA: TGTGCCAGCAGCTTAAAACTAGCGGGGGCCCCTGAGCAGTTCTTC. It codes for CASSLKLAGAPEQFF. Supplemented by reference TRBV7-3 and TRBJ2-1, the full variable domain reads GAGVSQTPSNKVTEKGKYVELRCDPISGHTALYWYRQSLGQGPEFLIYFQGTGAADDSGLPNDRFFAVRPEGSVSTLKIQRTERGDSAVYLCASSLKLAGAPEQFFGPGTRLTVL.

CDR3 in amino acids: CASSFPFFSRTDTGELFF. In DNA form, the CDR3 reads TGTGCCAGCAGCTTTCCTTTTTTCTCCCGGACAGACACCGGGGAGCTGTTTTTT. The gene calls are TRBV7-8 and TRBJ2-2, with D possibly TRBD1 on 6 matching bases. V lost 3 bases and J 3 bases, leaving 20 bases between the germline ends. Germline CDR1 reads SGHVS; CDR2 reads FQNEAQ. This CDR3 is 18 amino acids long.

V usage is TRBV20-1 and J usage is TRBJ1-3, with D hard to call. The V gene lost 3 bases and the J gene lost 3 bases, with 3 bases spanning the gap. Germline CDR1 is DFQATT and CDR2 is SNEGSKA (reference sequence). The CDR3 contains 11 residues. The CDR3 loop reads CSASLGNTIYF. Written as DNA, the CDR3 is TGCAGTGCTAGTCTTGGAAACACCATATATTTT.

CDR3 DNA sequence: TGTGCCAGCAGCCAAGTAGTGACAGGGGGCTCTGGGGCCAACGTCCTGACTTTC. Its translation: CASSQVVTGGSGANVLTF. The chain has TRBV4-2 and TRBJ2-6; 9 bases map to TRBD1. Unmatched junction bases numbered 4, after V lost 1 base and J lost 0 bases. The CDR3 has 18 residues. The germline V gene has CDR1 LGHNA and CDR2 YNFKEQ.

This clone has only a few counts. The J gene is TRBJ1-1, the V gene TRBV27, with D maybe TRBD1 (5 bases). Germline CDR1 reads MNHEY; CDR2 reads SMNVEV (reference sequence). Trimming took 2 bases from V and 4 from J, leaving 11 bases between them. The CDR3 runs to 14 residues. The CDR3 region is CASSLTGGSTEAFF. CDR3 nucleotide sequence: TGTGCCAGCAGTTTAACGGGGGGAAGCACTGAAGCTTTCTTT.

This clone is deemed medium-sized. This CDR3 reads CASSYKSGGNSPLHF. Here the CDR3 DNA reads TGTGCCAGCAGTTATAAATCAGGGGGCAATTCACCCCTCCACTTT. The rearrangement links TRBV6-5 to TRBJ1-6, with 8 nucleotides matching TRBD1. This CDR3 contains 15 residues. V was pared by 3 bases and J by 7 bases, with 5 bases of the junction left unmatched. Germline assignment: CDR1 MNHEY and CDR2 SVGAGI.

About this clone: Within the sample, other DNA sequences also encode this same CDR3. The chain is built from TRBV7-3 and TRBJ1-1; maybe TRBD1 (6 bases). The CDR3 covers 15 residues. Deletions cut 2 bases from V and 5 bases from J, with 15 bases between. Germline assignment: CDR1 SGHTA and CDR2 FQGTGA. The DNA of the CDR3 is TGTGCCAGCAGCTTATTCGCCAGGGGAGGAACTGAAGCTTTCTTT. It translates to CASSLFARGGTEAFF.

The genes are TRBV6-5 and TRBJ2-1; TRBD2 agrees at 8 bases. Germline V gene sequence: CDR1 MNHEY, CDR2 SVGAGI. The CDR3 loop spans 14 amino acids. V lost 4 bases and J lost 4; bases outside the gene matches: 3. The CDR3 here is CASSLASGYNEQFF. In DNA form, the CDR3 reads TGTGCCAGCAGTTTAGCTAGCGGGTACAATGAGCAGTTCTTC.

J is TRBJ1-1 and V is TRBV28; D is possibly TRBD1 (5 bases). The CDR3 runs to 12 residues. The germline V gene encodes CDR1 MDHEN and CDR2 SYDVKM. V lost 8 bases and J 7 bases, leaving 14 bases between the germline ends. The CDR3 DNA reads as TGTGCCAGCGAAAGACAGCCACTTGAAGCTTTCTTT. Its translation is CASERQPLEAFF.

The rearrangement links TRBV9 to TRBJ2-5; 12 bases map to TRBD2. The V gene end was trimmed by 4 bases and the J gene end by 5 bases; junction bases not matched to a gene: 3. The germline V gene encodes CDR1 SGDLS and CDR2 YYNGEE. The CDR3 sequence is 14 residues long. CDR3 loop: CASSSGTSGETQYF. The CDR3 DNA reads TGTGCCAGCAGCTCCGGGACTAGCGGGGAGACCCAGTACTTC.

The V call is TRBV2, the J call TRBJ2-5; 7 positions match TRBD2. Unmatched junction bases numbered 4, after V lost 5 bases and J lost 1 base. The germline CDR1 and CDR2 sequences are SNHLY and FYNNEI. The CDR3 spans 14 residues. The CDR3, as DNA: TGTGCCAGCAGTCCTAGCGGAGCCCAAGAGACCCAGTACTTC. This encodes CASSPSGAQETQYF.

This clone was recorded a few times. This chain connects TRBV12-5 to TRBJ2-5; D gene ambiguous. CDR1 is LGHNT, CDR2 FRNRAP, per germline. The length of the CDR3 is 12 residues. Trimming took off 5 bases at V and 2 bases at J, with 6 bases between the two ends. CDR3 amino acids: CASGGVQETQYF. CDR3 in DNA: TGTGCTAGTGGTGGGGTACAAGAGACCCAGTACTTC.